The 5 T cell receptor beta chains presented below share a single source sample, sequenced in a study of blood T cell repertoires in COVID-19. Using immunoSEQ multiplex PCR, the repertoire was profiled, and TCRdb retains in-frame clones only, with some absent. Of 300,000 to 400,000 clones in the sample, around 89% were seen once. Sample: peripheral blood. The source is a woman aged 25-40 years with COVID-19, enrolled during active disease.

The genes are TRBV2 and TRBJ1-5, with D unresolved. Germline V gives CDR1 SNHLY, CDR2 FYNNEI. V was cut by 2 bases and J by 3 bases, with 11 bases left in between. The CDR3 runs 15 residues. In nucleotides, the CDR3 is TGTGCCAGCAGTGAACGGCTCCTAGACAATCAGCCCCAGCATTTT. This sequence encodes CASSERLLDNQPQHF.

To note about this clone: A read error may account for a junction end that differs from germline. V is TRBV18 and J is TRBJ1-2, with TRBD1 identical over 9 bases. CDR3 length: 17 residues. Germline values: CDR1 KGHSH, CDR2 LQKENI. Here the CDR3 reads CASSSPGQGFKEYGYTF. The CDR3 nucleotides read TGTGCCAGCTCATCACCGGGACAGGGATTCAAAGAGTATGGCTACACCTTC.

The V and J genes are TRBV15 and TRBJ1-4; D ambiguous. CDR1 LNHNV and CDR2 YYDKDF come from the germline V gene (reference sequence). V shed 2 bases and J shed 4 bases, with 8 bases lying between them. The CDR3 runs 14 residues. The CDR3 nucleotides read TGTGCCACCAGCAGAACTGTGTTTAATGAAAAACTGTTTTTT. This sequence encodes CATSRTVFNEKLFF.

The CDR3 loop reads CASSHEDRAEAFF. DNA for the CDR3: TGTGCCAGCAGCCACGAGGACAGGGCTGAAGCTTTCTTT. The chain employs TRBV3-1 (or the pseudogene TRBV3-2) and TRBJ1-1; 8 bases map to TRBD1. V trimming: 3 bases; J trimming: 6 bases; junction bases outside the gene matches: 3. Germline V gene data show CDR1 as LGHDT and CDR2 as YNNKEL (reference sequence). The CDR3 has 13 residues.

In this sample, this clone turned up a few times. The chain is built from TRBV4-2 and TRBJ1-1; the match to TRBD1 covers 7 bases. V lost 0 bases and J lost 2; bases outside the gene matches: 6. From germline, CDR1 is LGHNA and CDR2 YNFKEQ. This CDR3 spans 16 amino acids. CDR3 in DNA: TGTGCCAGCAGCCAAGATGGAGGGACAGTTAACACTGAAGCTTTCTTT. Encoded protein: CASSQDGGTVNTEAFF.